Reported below is one TCR beta chain. The data derive from a study of control samples from healthy donors and cancer patients. Measured with immunoSEQ multiplex PCR; TCRdb has only the in-frame clones, and not every one. The profile covers roughly 68,000 clones, with approximately 86% appearing a single time and approximately 14% taken by the ten largest. Trimming pared 2 bases from V and 0 bases from J, leaving 8 bases between. This CDR3 spans 14 amino acids. The germline V gene encodes CDR1 ENHRY and CDR2 SYGVKD. The receptor was derived from a man in his fifties or sixties in good health. The chain joins TRBV10-3 to TRBJ2-7, with D tentatively TRBD1 (5 bases). The sequenced sample was blood. The CDR3 sequence is CAISEGALSYEQYF. CDR3 coding DNA: TGTGCCATCAGTGAGGGGGCACTCTCCTACGAGCAGTACTTC.